The 22 T cell receptor beta chains below all came from one sample that was sequenced in a study of shared clonotypes between healthy human individuals. Assay: immunoSEQ multiplex PCR; the TCRdb copy retains only in-frame clones and omits some. The table records hundreds of thousands of clones, about 80% of them present only once. Sequencing was carried out using memory CD4+ T cells sorted from blood. Subset here: CD45RA-negative fraction. Receptors were obtained from a young woman in good health.

This clone was recorded once. DNA for the CDR3: TGTGCCACCCTAGCGGGCTACGAGCAGTACTTC. Its translation is CATLAGYEQYF. V is TRBV27 and J is TRBJ2-7; TRBD2 agrees at 8 bases. CDR1 and CDR2 from the germline V gene are MNHEY and SMNVEV (reference sequence). The CDR3 length is 11 residues. The V and J ends lost 10 bases and 3 bases, in that order; junction bases with no gene match: 2.

J is TRBJ2-1 and V is TRBV5-1; D may be TRBD2 (7 bases). CDR1 and CDR2 (germline): SGHRS, YFSETQ. V shed 1 base and J shed 6 bases, with 17 bases lying between them. This CDR3 has 16 residues. As DNA, the CDR3 is TGCGCCAGCAGCTTGATGGGGGCGGGAGCGGCCAATGAGCAGTTCTTC. Residues: CASSLMGAGAANEQFF.

This clone came up a few times. The genes are TRBV5-1 and TRBJ2-4, with a tentative D call TRBD2 (5 bases). The germline CDR1 and CDR2 sequences are SGHRS and YFSETQ. V gave up 4 bases and J gave up 1 base, with 12 bases separating them. The CDR3 has 15 residues. CDR3 sequence reads: CASSPGSGAKNIQYF. DNA of the CDR3: TGCGCCAGCAGCCCGGGTTCGGGGGCCAAAAACATTCAGTACTTC.

This clone was counted between two and nine times. The rearrangement links TRBV29-1 to TRBJ1-1; no firm D call. The CDR3 extends over 12 amino acids. Germline-derived CDR1 and CDR2 are SQVTM and ANQGSEA. V dropped 4 bases and J dropped 0 bases, with 6 bases sitting between them. The CDR3: CSVGHMNTEAFF. The CDR3 DNA follows: TGCAGCGTTGGCCACATGAACACTGAAGCTTTCTTT.

The chain recombines TRBV9 with TRBJ2-3; TRBD2 aligns across 10 bases. This CDR3 contains 16 residues. After removal of 3 bases from V and 2 bases from J, the junction contained 6 bases not matched to a gene. Germline assignment: CDR1 SGDLS and CDR2 YYNGEE. The CDR3 spells CASSAHLAGVTDTQYF. The CDR3 DNA is TGTGCCAGCAGCGCCCACCTAGCGGGGGTCACAGATACGCAGTATTTT.

V usage is TRBV11-1 and J usage is TRBJ2-5; 7 nucleotides align to TRBD1. The CDR3 loop spans 15 amino acids. Germline V lookup: CDR1 SGHAT, CDR2 FQDESV (reference sequence). The trim removed 5 bases at V and 2 bases at J, leaving 8 bases unmatched. The CDR3 protein is CASSLITGEQETQYF. CDR3 bases: TGTGCCAGCAGCCTGATCACAGGGGAGCAAGAGACCCAGTACTTC.

The chain employs TRBV4-1 and TRBJ2-1; D is undetermined. The germline V and J ends were trimmed by 0 bases and 7 bases, with 19 bases remaining between them. The CDR3 spans 17 residues. The germline V gene encodes CDR1 MGHRA and CDR2 YSYEKL. The CDR3, as DNA: TGCGCCAGCAGCCAAGATAATAGTTGGGTCGGCTCAAATGAGCAGTTCTTC. This sequence encodes CASSQDNSWVGSNEQFF.

V usage is TRBV14 and J usage is TRBJ2-3; TRBD2 might be the D (6 bases). Germline CDR1 and CDR2: SGHDN and FVKESK. The CDR3 consists of 17 residues. V lost 0 bases and J lost 6, with 19 bases in between. The CDR3 DNA follows: TGTGCCAGCAGCCAAGATCTAGCGCCGGTGTGGGTGGATACGCAGTATTTT. This sequence encodes CASSQDLAPVWVDTQYF. Together with reference TRBV14 and TRBJ2-3, the CDR3 gives the full variable domain: EAGVTQFPSHSVIEKGQTVTLRCDPISGHDNLYWYRRVMGKEIKFLLHFVKESKQDESGMPNNRFLAERTGGTYSTLKVQPAELEDSGVYFCASSQDLAPVWVDTQYFGPGTRLTVL.

The CDR3, as DNA: TGTGCCAGCAGTGGGGATGCCTTGTGGCCCCTCCACTTT. Its translation is CASSGDALWPLHF. The V gene is TRBV6-5, the J gene TRBJ1-6, with D hard to call. The V end was cut by 5 bases, the J end by 13 bases, with 15 bases between. In germline, CDR1 is MNHEY, CDR2 SVGAGI. The CDR3 runs 13 residues.

This sequence joins TRBV9 and TRBJ2-7; the D is unclear. CDR3 size: 16 residues. Germline loops: CDR1 SGDLS, CDR2 YYNGEE. With 4 bases removed from V and 0 bases from J, the gap between germline ends came to 17 bases. DNA for the CDR3: TGTGCCAGCAGCCCGTTGAGCGCTGATAGCTCCTACGAGCAGTACTTC. This encodes CASSPLSADSSYEQYF.

This clone was seen more than once but under ten times. The same CDR3 also results from other DNA sequences found in this sample. The chain uses TRBV28 and TRBJ2-7; the D is unclear. This CDR3 has 12 residues. CDR1 and CDR2 from the germline V gene are MDHEN and SYDVKM. With 3 bases removed from V and 3 bases from J, the gap between germline ends came to 6 bases. The CDR3 DNA sequence: TGTGCCAGCAGTTTTGGAGTCTACGAGCAGTACTTC. Amino acids: CASSFGVYEQYF.

The chain uses TRBV4-2 and TRBJ1-1; possibly TRBD1 for D (5 bases). V was pared by 0 bases and J by 3 bases, with 17 bases between. Germline CDR1 and CDR2: LGHNA and YNFKEQ. The length of the CDR3 is 17 residues. As DNA, the CDR3 is TGTGCCAGCAGCCAAGAGAGGGGAAAAGGTTGGTACACTGAAGCTTTCTTT. Its translation: CASSQERGKGWYTEAFF.

The chain uses TRBV21-1 and TRBJ2-3; no DNA check was done on the table's D call, TRBD2. TRBV21-1 represents a pseudogene. CDR3 length: 18 amino acids. The CDR3 nucleotides read TGTGCCAGCAGCAAAGAGGGGCGGGCGGGAGTCCGGACAGATACGCAGTATTTT. It codes for CASSKEGRAGVRTDTQYF.

The chain couples TRBV2 to TRBJ2-3, with D possibly being TRBD2 (6 bases). The CDR3 covers 15 residues. CDR1 is SNHLY, CDR2 FYNNEI, per germline. Between the trimmed V and J ends, which lost 8 bases and 2 bases, there was a span of 17 bases. The CDR3: CASALGSGYTDTQYF. The CDR3 bases are TGTGCCAGCGCGCTCGGGAGCGGGTACACAGATACGCAGTATTTT.

The J gene is TRBJ2-3, the V gene TRBV14, with D hard to call. V was trimmed by 1 base and J by 2 bases, leaving 7 bases between them. CDR1 is SGHDN and CDR2 is FVKESK in the germline V gene. The length of the CDR3 is 14 residues. The CDR3 spells CASSQGLFTDTQYF. The CDR3, as DNA: TGTGCCAGCAGCCAAGGACTCTTCACAGATACGCAGTATTTT.

This rearrangement joins TRBV7-6 to TRBJ2-5, with 9 nucleotides matching TRBD2. Germline trimming cut 7 bases from V and 5 bases from J; bases unmatched to any gene: 11. Germline CDR1 and CDR2: SGHVS and FNYEAQ. The CDR3 has 15 residues. CDR3 region: CASKLRAGGMETQYF. CDR3 DNA: TGTGCCAGCAAGCTCCGGGCGGGAGGGATGGAGACCCAGTACTTC.

The CDR3 loop is CAFRGGGNTGELFF. Here the CDR3 DNA reads TGTGCTTTTAGGGGCGGGGGTAACACCGGGGAGCTGTTTTTT. The chain has TRBV30 and TRBJ2-2; 7 bases are shared with TRBD2. Germline V gene lookup returns CDR1 GTSNPN and CDR2 SVGIG (reference sequence). CDR3 length: 14 residues.

V is TRBV5-1 and J is TRBJ2-7, with TRBD1 identical over 10 bases. Germline V gene data show CDR1 as SGHRS and CDR2 as YFSETQ. The CDR3 extends over 16 amino acids. V gave up 0 bases and J gave up 3 bases; unmatched junction bases: 6. In nucleotides, the CDR3 is TGCGCCAGCAGCTTGGCCGGGACAGGGGCCGGCTACGAGCAGTACTTC. It yields the protein CASSLAGTGAGYEQYF.

The rearrangement links TRBV27 to TRBJ2-7; the match to TRBD2 covers 8 bases. This CDR3 has 15 residues. Germline loops: CDR1 MNHEY, CDR2 SMNVEV (reference sequence). Trimming at V came to 2 bases and at J to 2 bases, leaving 5 bases not matched to a gene. The CDR3 sequence: CASSLATSGTYEQYF. The DNA for the CDR3 is TGTGCCAGCAGTTTAGCAACTAGCGGAACCTACGAGCAGTACTTC.

The chain carries TRBV6-1 and TRBJ1-3; D gene ambiguous. Germline values: CDR1 MNHNS, CDR2 SASEGT. Between the trimmed V and J ends, which lost 3 bases and 5 bases, there was a span of 14 bases. The CDR3 extends over 15 amino acids. CDR3 loop: CASSEGGGTRNTIYF. In DNA form, the CDR3 reads TGTGCCAGCAGTGAGGGTGGCGGAACAAGAAACACCATATATTTT.

About this clone: A much more abundant neighbour one base away suggests this may be a read error. The V call is TRBV5-1, the J call TRBJ1-1; tentative D call: TRBD1 (6 bases). Germline V gene data show CDR1 as SGHRS and CDR2 as YFSETQ. This CDR3 has 13 amino acids. The V and J ends lost 2 bases and 4 bases respectively, with 9 bases between them. The CDR3 reads CASSFEGVTEAFF. The CDR3 region has the DNA TGCGCCAGCAGCTTCGAGGGGGTCACTGAAGCTTTCTTT.

This sequence joins TRBV2 and TRBJ2-6; unclear D gene. The CDR3 has 14 amino acids. CDR1 and CDR2 (germline): SNHLY, FYNNEI. The V and J ends lost 7 bases and 2 bases respectively, with 9 bases between them. Here the CDR3 reads CASTRSPGANVLTF. Written as DNA, the CDR3 is TGTGCCAGCACTCGATCCCCTGGGGCCAACGTCCTGACTTTC.